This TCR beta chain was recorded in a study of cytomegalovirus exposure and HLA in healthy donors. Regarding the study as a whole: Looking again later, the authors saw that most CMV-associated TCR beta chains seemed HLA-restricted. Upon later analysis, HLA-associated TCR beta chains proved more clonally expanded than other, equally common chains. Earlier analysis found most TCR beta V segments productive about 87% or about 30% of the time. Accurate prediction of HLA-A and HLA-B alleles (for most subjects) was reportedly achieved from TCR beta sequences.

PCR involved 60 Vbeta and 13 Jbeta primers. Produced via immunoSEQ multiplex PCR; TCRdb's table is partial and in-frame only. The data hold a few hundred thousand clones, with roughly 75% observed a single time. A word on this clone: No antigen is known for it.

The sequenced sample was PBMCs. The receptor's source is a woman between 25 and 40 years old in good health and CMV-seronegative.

The CDR3 loop is CASSPPYSGGSYNEQFF. CDR3 nucleotide sequence: TGTGCCAGCTCACCACCGTATAGCGGAGGCTCCTACAATGAGCAGTTCTTC. V usage is TRBV18 and J usage is TRBJ2-1; D is possibly TRBD2 (6 bases). Germline CDR1 and CDR2: KGHSH and LQKENI. V was cut by 0 bases and J by 0 bases, with 12 bases left in between. This CDR3 contains 17 residues.